The next 21 T cell receptor beta chains were all read from a single sample in a study of blood T cells in healthy people across ages. Alongside a J-beta primer mix, a sample-barcoded 5' primer served in a second PCR lasting roughly 6 to 11 cycles. TCRdb passed the 5' RACE reads through MiXCR, listing each CDR3 protein once. The sample holds fewer than 700,000 distinct CDR3 sequences, around 41% seen once. Sequencing was carried out using blood. These TCRs come from a man aged 80 or over in good health.

This clonotype has just a few counts. This chain joins TRBV5-1 and TRBJ2-3; D is unresolved. CDR3 length: 13 amino acids. CDR1 is SGHRS, CDR2 YFSETQ, per germline. Trimming took off 4 bases at V and 0 bases at J, with 6 bases between the two ends. CDR3 DNA sequence: TGCGCCAGCAGCAGTTCTAGCACAGATACGCAGTATTTT. Its protein is CASSSSSTDTQYF. Looking up the rest from reference TRBV5-1 and TRBJ2-3 gives the full variable domain: KAGVTQTPRYLIKTRGQQVTLSCSPISGHRSVSWYQQTPGQGLQFLFEYFSETQRNKGNFPGRFSGRQFSNSRSEMNVSTLELGDSALYLCASSSSSTDTQYFGPGTRLTVL.

The J gene is TRBJ1-2, the V gene TRBV5-1, with TRBD1 identical over 9 bases. This CDR3 is 16 amino acids long. Per the germline V gene, CDR1 is SGHRS and CDR2 is YFSETQ. Trimming at V came to 1 base and at J to 2 bases, leaving 6 bases not matched to a gene. Here the CDR3 reads CASSLSGTGRNYGYTF. The CDR3 DNA sequence: TGCGCCAGCAGCTTGTCAGGGACAGGGAGGAACTATGGCTACACCTTC.

The chain has TRBV7-3 and TRBJ2-3, with unresolved D. The length of the CDR3 is 13 residues. The germline CDR1 and CDR2 sequences are SGHTA and FQGTGA. Trimming took off 0 bases at V and 8 bases at J, with 9 bases between the two ends. Written as DNA, the CDR3 is TGTGCCAGCAGCTTAACGGACCCTAGTACGCAGTATTTT. Translating gives CASSLTDPSTQYF.

The chain couples TRBV20-1 to TRBJ1-2; D might be TRBD1 (5 bases). This CDR3 is 13 amino acids long. V shed 3 bases and J shed 7 bases, with 15 bases lying between them. Germline CDR1 is DFQATT and CDR2 is SNEGSKA (reference sequence). In DNA form, the CDR3 reads TGCAGTGCTAGCCTTGTTTCTGGGGCTGGCTACACCTTC. Translation gives CSASLVSGAGYTF.

The CDR3 sequence is CASSSRTASSYNEQFF. As DNA, the CDR3 is TGTGCCAGCAGTTCTAGGACTGCGAGCTCCTACAATGAGCAGTTCTTC. The V and J genes are TRBV6-5 and TRBJ2-1; tentatively, D is TRBD2 (5 bases). The ends were cut back, 4 bases at V and 0 bases at J, with 13 bases in the middle. CDR1 MNHEY and CDR2 SVGAGI come from the germline V gene. This CDR3 spans 16 amino acids.

This chain joins TRBV20-1 and TRBJ2-5; 7 positions agree with TRBD1. The CDR3 length is 15 residues. V gave up 3 bases and J gave up 4 bases; unmatched junction bases: 11. Looked up from germline, CDR1 is DFQATT and CDR2 is SNEGSKA (reference sequence). For the CDR3, the DNA is TGCAGTGCTAGGAAAGGGGGCCCACGAAGAGAGACCCAGTACTTC. Translated: CSARKGGPRRETQYF.

This chain uses TRBV29-1 with TRBJ2-1, with a tentative D call TRBD1 (6 bases). Germline values: CDR1 SQVTM, CDR2 ANQGSEA. V dropped 8 bases and J dropped 5 bases, with 10 bases sitting between them. The CDR3 covers 11 residues. CDR3 sequence (DNA): TGCAGCACTTACAGGGACAATGAGCAGTTCTTC. Protein sequence: CSTYRDNEQFF.

The chain combines TRBV20-1 with TRBJ2-5, with D tentatively TRBD1 (6 bases). The germline CDR1 and CDR2 sequences are DFQATT and SNEGSKA (reference sequence). The V end lost 6 bases, the J end lost 1 base, and 12 bases lay between the germline ends. The CDR3 covers 13 residues. The CDR3 protein is CSAIRQAQETQYF. The DNA for the CDR3 is TGCAGTGCCATCCGACAGGCCCAAGAGACCCAGTACTTC.

This clonotype was found a few times. V gene TRBV27 combines with J gene TRBJ2-3; 8 bases are shared with TRBD2. The J segment lost 5 bases and the V segment lost 7 bases, leaving 8 bases of the junction unmatched. The germline CDR1 and CDR2 sequences are MNHEY and SMNVEV (reference sequence). The CDR3 is 14 amino acids. The CDR3 loop is CASTVGGARDTQYF. In nucleotides, the CDR3 is TGTGCCAGCACCGTCGGGGGGGCCAGAGATACGCAGTATTTT.

The chain is built from TRBV6-2 or TRBV6-3 and TRBJ1-2; D gene uncertain. Germline V lookup: CDR1 MNHEY, CDR2 SVGEGT. The CDR3 sequence is 14 residues long. Trimming took 10 bases from V and 4 from J, leaving 19 bases between them. For the CDR3, the DNA is TGTGCCACCGCCTTTCTTTCGGTTGGCTATGGCTACACCTTC. This sequence encodes CATAFLSVGYGYTF.

This CDR3 reads CASSSMRAGTGGLNIQYF. The DNA for the CDR3 is TGTGCCAGCAGCTCGATGCGCGCCGGGACAGGGGGCCTAAACATTCAGTACTTC. The V call is TRBV27, the J call TRBJ2-4; TRBD1 matches 12 bases. Germline V CDR1 and CDR2: MNHEY, SMNVEV (reference sequence). The trim removed 6 bases at V and 6 bases at J, leaving 15 bases unmatched. This CDR3 region has 18 residues.

The table lists this clonotype with a few counts. This chain joins TRBV7-2 and TRBJ2-7; 10 bases align to TRBD1. Germline CDR1 is SGHTA and CDR2 is FQGNSA. CDR3 length equals 17 residues. V lost 4 bases to trimming and J lost 1 base; unmatched junction nucleotides: 10. The CDR3: CASSSPGQGSRSYEQYF. CDR3 DNA: TGTGCCAGCAGCTCCCCGGGACAGGGGTCTAGATCCTACGAGCAGTACTTC.

The gene calls are TRBV6-2 or TRBV6-3 and TRBJ2-7; no definite D call. Trimming removed 5 bases at V and 5 bases at J, with 7 bases between. Germline values: CDR1 MNHEY, CDR2 SVGEGT. This CDR3 is 11 amino acids long. CDR3 DNA sequence: TGTGCCAGCAGTAGGAGTGACGAGCAGTACTTC. Translated: CASSRSDEQYF.

The V call is TRBV12-3 or TRBV12-4, the J call TRBJ1-1; D is undetermined. This CDR3 is 15 amino acids long. The V gene lost 5 bases and the J gene lost 3 bases, with 16 bases spanning the gap. CDR3 DNA: TGTGCCAGCAGTGATCCCCGGGATGGTCACACTGAAGCTTTCTTT. Its translation is CASSDPRDGHTEAFF.

There are a few counts of this clonotype. The rearrangement links TRBV6-2 or TRBV6-3 to TRBJ2-7; TRBD1 aligns across 9 bases. Germline CDR1 reads MNHEY; CDR2 reads SVGEGT. The CDR3 runs to 16 residues. V was pared by 5 bases and J by 3 bases, with 11 bases of the junction left unmatched. CDR3 residues: CASSTPGQGTLYEQYF. The CDR3 DNA reads TGTGCCAGCAGTACCCCGGGACAGGGAACCCTCTACGAGCAGTACTTC.

This clonotype was seen repeatedly, ten times or more. The V gene is TRBV11-2, the J gene TRBJ2-7; D is unclear. V was shortened by 5 bases and J by 7 bases, with 18 bases between the two germline ends. The CDR3 is made up of 14 amino acids. Germline CDR1 is SGHAT and CDR2 is FQNNGV. CDR3 DNA: TGTGCCAGCAGCCCCCAGCGTCGGAGTGGGGAGCAGTACTTC. Translating gives CASSPQRRSGEQYF.

This clonotype turned up a few times. V is TRBV28 and J is TRBJ2-3; the match to TRBD2 covers 12 bases. The CDR3 is 15 amino acids. Germline CDR1 and CDR2: MDHEN and SYDVKM. The V and J ends lost 4 bases and 3 bases, in that order; junction bases with no gene match: 2. The CDR3 here is CASSWTSGITDTQYF. The CDR3 nucleotides read TGTGCCAGCAGTTGGACTAGCGGGATTACAGATACGCAGTATTTT.

The rearrangement links TRBV7-2 to TRBJ2-7; either TRBD1 or TRBD2 may fit D (7 bases each). CDR1 is SGHTA and CDR2 is FQGNSA in the germline V gene. Trimming removed 5 bases at V and 2 bases at J, with 13 bases between. The CDR3 is 14 amino acids. The CDR3 sequence: CASSVSGGAYEQYF. The CDR3 region has the DNA TGTGCCAGCAGCGTCTCAGGGGGGGCCTACGAGCAGTACTTC.

This clonotype has a count of ten or more. DNA for the CDR3: TGTGCCACCAGTGGACGGGGAGCCCAAGAGACCCAGTACTTC. Its translation is CATSGRGAQETQYF. The chain recombines TRBV24-1 with TRBJ2-5, with D possibly TRBD2 on 5 matching bases. Germline V lookup: CDR1 KGHDR, CDR2 SFDVKD. V was pared by 5 bases and J by 1 base, with 10 bases between. The CDR3 is made up of 14 amino acids.

The table lists this clonotype with many counts. The chain joins TRBV5-4 to TRBJ2-5, with a weak D call TRBD2 (7 bases). The ends were cut back, 4 bases at V and 5 bases at J, with 12 bases in the middle. This CDR3 comprises 13 residues. From germline, CDR1 is SGHNT and CDR2 YYREEE (reference sequence). Here the CDR3 DNA reads TGTGCCAGCAGCCAAGGGGGGGCGGAGACCCAGTACTTC. As protein: CASSQGGAETQYF.

Ten or more counts support this clonotype. V and J are TRBV5-4 and TRBJ1-2; D uncertain. Trimming shortened V by 0 bases and J by 0 bases, and 6 bases separated the two germline ends. Germline CDR1 is SGHNT and CDR2 is YYREEE (reference sequence). This CDR3 has 14 residues. This CDR3 reads CASSLVDANYGYTF. The DNA of the CDR3 is TGTGCCAGCAGCTTGGTCGACGCTAACTATGGCTACACCTTC.